This T cell receptor beta chain was obtained from a study of chemoradiotherapy in HPV16-positive cancers. Findings and caveats of the study: HPV-responsive T-cell expansion during chemoradiotherapy was linked to improved recurrence-free survival in HPV16-positive patients.

Method: immunoSEQ multiplex PCR; TCRdb's copy keeps in-frame clones and lacks some. The table has about 5,900 clones, roughly 80% seen once. Concerning this clone itself: No antigen is known for it.

The germline gives CDR1 SGHTA, CDR2 FQGNSA. V was trimmed by 1 base and J by 2 bases, leaving 3 bases between them. The CDR3 sequence is 12 residues long. J is TRBJ2-7 and V is TRBV7-2; D not certain. The sequence was obtained from a human donor with HPV-associated anogenital cancer. The starting material was tumor tissue, obtained from a patient who underwent chemoradiotherapy. CDR3 residues: CASSLDPYEQYF. CDR3 coding DNA: TGTGCCAGCAGCTTAGACCCCTACGAGCAGTACTTC.